Listed here is a single TCR beta chain. The sample holds one count of this clone. It lacks a known antigen. Per-base quality was not reported, and no clone a single base away is much larger than it. These data originate in a study of technical replicates of blood from several donors (TCRdb year 2017). The CDR3 covers 14 residues, taking in both the cysteine and the phenylalanine. The CDR3 DNA has 42 bases and is translated from base 1. Library preparation was by the immunoSEQ multiplex PCR assay. This is the immuneACCESS table as TCRdb keeps it, with only in-frame sequences that have V and J called. A part of the clones is gone; compared with another copy, unresolved V genes explain less than half, and the rest is unexplained. Present in this sample are some 57,000 clones, over 85% of which were seen just once. Approximately 4.8% of the sample belongs to the ten largest clones.

The receptor was isolated from a human donor in good health. Some clones in this sample may be carry-over from other donors' samples. The receptor chain draws on TRBV21-1 and TRBJ2-5; the D segment call TRBD2 is taken from the table without a DNA check. TRBV21-1 is tagged as a pseudogene. The specimen sequenced was PBMCs. The CDR3 reads CASRGGGAGETQYF. The DNA sequence follows: TGTGCCAGCAGGGGAGGGGGGGCTGGGGAGACCCAGTACTTC.